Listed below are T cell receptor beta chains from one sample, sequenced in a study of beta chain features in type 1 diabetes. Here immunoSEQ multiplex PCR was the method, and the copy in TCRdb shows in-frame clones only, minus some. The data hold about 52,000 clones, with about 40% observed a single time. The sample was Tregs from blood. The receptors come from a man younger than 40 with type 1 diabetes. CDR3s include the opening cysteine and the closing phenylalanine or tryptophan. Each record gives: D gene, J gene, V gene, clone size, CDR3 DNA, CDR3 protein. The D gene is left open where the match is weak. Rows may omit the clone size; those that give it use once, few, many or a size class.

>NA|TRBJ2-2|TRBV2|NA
TGTGCCAGCAGTGGGGGACTGTCATACACCGGGGAGCTGTTTTTT
CASSGGLSYTGELFF
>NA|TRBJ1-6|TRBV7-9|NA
TGTGCCAGCAGCTTAGCGAGTGCCGAAACCCTCCACTTT
CASSLASAETLHF
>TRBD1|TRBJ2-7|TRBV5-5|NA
TGTGCCAGCAGCTTGGCTAGGCGGGGACAGGGTCTGTACGAGCAGTACTTC
CASSLARRGQGLYEQYF
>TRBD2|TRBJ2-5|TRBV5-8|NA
TGTGCCAGCTGCCTAGACGGGAGGGAGACCCAGTACTTC
CASCLDGRETQYF
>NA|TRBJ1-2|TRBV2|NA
TGTGCCAGCAGTGAATCAACAGGGACGGCCTATGGCTACACCTTC
CASSESTGTAYGYTF
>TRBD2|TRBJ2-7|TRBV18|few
TGTGCCAGCTCACCACTATCCGGGGGGTCATCCTACGAGCAGTACTTC
CASSPLSGGSSYEQYF
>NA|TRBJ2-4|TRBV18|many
TGTGCCAGCTCACTTGGGGCGGGGAACATTCAGTACTTC
CASSLGAGNIQYF
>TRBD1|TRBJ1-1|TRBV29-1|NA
TGCAGCGTTCATAACGGACAGGACACTGAAGCTTTCTTT
CSVHNGQDTEAFF
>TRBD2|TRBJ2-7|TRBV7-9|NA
TGTGCCAGCAGCCCTAGGGGGACTAGCAGGAACGAGCAGTACTTC
CASSPRGTSRNEQYF
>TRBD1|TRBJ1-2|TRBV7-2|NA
TGTGCCAGCAGCCCCCGTCCCGGGACAGGGAATGGCTACACCTTC
CASSPRPGTGNGYTF
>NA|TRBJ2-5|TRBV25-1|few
TGTGCCAGCAGTGACCCACGGGGAGACGGGGAGACCCAGTACTTC
CASSDPRGDGETQYF
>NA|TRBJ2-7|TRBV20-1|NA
TGCAGTGCTTCGCGTCTCGACGAGCAGTACTTC
CSASRLDEQYF
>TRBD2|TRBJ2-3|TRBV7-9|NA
TGTGCCAGCAGCTTAAGACTAGCGGAGACAGATACGCAGTATTTT
CASSLRLAETDTQYF
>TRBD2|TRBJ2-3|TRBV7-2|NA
TGTGCCAGCAGCTTAGACGGACTAGCGGGAGGGCCCTTGGATACGCAGTATTTT
CASSLDGLAGGPLDTQYF
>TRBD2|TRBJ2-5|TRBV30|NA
TGTGCCTGGAGGACAAGGATGACCGGGACTAGCAGCCAAGAGACCCAGTACTTC
CAWRTRMTGTSSQETQYF
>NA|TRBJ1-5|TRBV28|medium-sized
TGTGCCAGCAGCCGTACCCGGTATAGCAATCAGCCCCAGCATTTT
CASSRTRYSNQPQHF
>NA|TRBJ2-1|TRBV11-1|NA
TGTGCCAGCAGCTTCCGAAGGAGCTCCTACAATGAGCAGTTCTTC
CASSFRRSSYNEQFF
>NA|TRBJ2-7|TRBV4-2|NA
TGTGCCAGCAGCCAAGGGGGGGTGAGCTCCTACGAGCAGTACTTC
CASSQGGVSSYEQYF
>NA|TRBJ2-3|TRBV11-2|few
TGTGCCAGCAGCTTATTAGGGGGTTTCGATACGCAGTATTTT
CASSLLGGFDTQYF
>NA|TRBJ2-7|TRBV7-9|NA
TGTGCCAGCAGCTTAACCCCCCAACGGGACGAGCAGTACTTC
CASSLTPQRDEQYF
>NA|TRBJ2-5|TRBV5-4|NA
TGTGCCAGCAGCTTGTTTACCAGGATGGGAGAGACCCAGTACTTC
CASSLFTRMGETQYF
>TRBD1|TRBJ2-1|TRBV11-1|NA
TGTGCCAGCAGCCGGACAGGGGACACCGTCTACAATGAGCAGTTCTTC
CASSRTGDTVYNEQFF
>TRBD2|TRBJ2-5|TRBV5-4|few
TGTGCCAGCAGCCCCTTAGCGGGAGCCCAACAAGAGACCCAGTACTTC
CASSPLAGAQQETQYF
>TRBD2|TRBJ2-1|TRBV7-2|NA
TGTGCCAGCAGCTGGTGGGCACTAGCGGGAGTATTCTTC
CASSWWALAGVFF
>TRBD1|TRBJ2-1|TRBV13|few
TGTGCCAGCAGTTTACCGCCGGGACAGCCAAACAATGAGCAGTTCTTC
CASSLPPGQPNNEQFF
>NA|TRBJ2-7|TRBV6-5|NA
TGTGCCAGCAGTAGACCGGGGACAAGACACTACGAGCAGTACTTC
CASSRPGTRHYEQYF
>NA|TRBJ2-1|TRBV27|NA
TGTGCCAGCACCTCTCCCTTCTACAATGAGCAGTTCTTC
CASTSPFYNEQFF
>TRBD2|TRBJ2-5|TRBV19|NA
TGTGCCAGTAGTATGGGGACTACCGGCCTCCAAGAGACCCAGTACTTC
CASSMGTTGLQETQYF
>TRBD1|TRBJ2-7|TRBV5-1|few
TGCGCCAGTACGGGACAGGACTCCTACGAGCAGTACTTC
CASTGQDSYEQYF
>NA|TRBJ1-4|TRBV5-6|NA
TGTGCCAGCAGCCTAATTGCAACTAATGAAAAACTGTTTTTT
CASSLIATNEKLFF
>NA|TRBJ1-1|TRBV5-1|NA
TGCGCCAGCAGCTTGGATCGGTTGGGGCAGCAAGAAGCTTTCTTT
CASSLDRLGQQEAFF
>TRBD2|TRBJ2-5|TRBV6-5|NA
TGTGCCAGCAGTTACTTCTCGGGGACTAGTTTTGAGACCCAGTACTTC
CASSYFSGTSFETQYF
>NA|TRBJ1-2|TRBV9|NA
TGTGCCAGCAGCGGACTAGGTTATGGCTACACCTTC
CASSGLGYGYTF
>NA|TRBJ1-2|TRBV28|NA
TGTGCCAGCAGTTTACCCGAGGTGTCCTACACCTTC
CASSLPEVSYTF
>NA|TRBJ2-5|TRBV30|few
TGTGCCTGGAGTGTCCAGGGTGGGGAGACCCAGTACTTC
CAWSVQGGETQYF
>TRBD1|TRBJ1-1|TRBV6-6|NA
TGTGCCAGCAGTTACTGGCAGGGGGGTGAAGCTTTCTTT
CASSYWQGGEAFF
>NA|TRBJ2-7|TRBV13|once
TGTGCCAGCAGCGCCCGCCGGGACAAATCTCCGAGGCAGTACTTC
CASSARRDKSPRQYF
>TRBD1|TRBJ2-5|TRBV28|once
TGTGCCAGCAGTTCCTCCGGGACAGGGGGCCGGAGAGACCAGTACTTC
CASSSSGTGGRRDQYF
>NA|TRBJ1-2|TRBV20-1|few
TGCAGTGCCAAATCCTATGGCTACACCTTC
CSAKSYGYTF
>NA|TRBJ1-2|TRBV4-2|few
TGTGCCAGCAGCCAAGACCCCGGGAGCTATGGCTACACCTTC
CASSQDPGSYGYTF
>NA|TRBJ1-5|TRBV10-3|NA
TGTGCCATCAGTGAAGGAGTAGGGAGCAACGCTCAGCCCCAGCATTTT
CAISEGVGSNAQPQHF
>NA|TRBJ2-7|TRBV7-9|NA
TGTGCCAGCAGCTTATACGGCGGTACCTACGAGCAGTACTTC
CASSLYGGTYEQYF
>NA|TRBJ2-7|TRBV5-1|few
TGCGCCAGCAGCTTGGGAGCCGTTGACAGCTCCTACGAGCAGTACTTC
CASSLGAVDSSYEQYF
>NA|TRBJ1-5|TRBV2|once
TGTGCCAGCAGTGAAAATCAGGGGAGCCAGCCCCAGCATTTT
CASSENQGSQPQHF
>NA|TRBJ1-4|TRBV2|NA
TGTGCCAGCAGACCTGGGGGGAATGAAAAACTGTTTTTT
CASRPGGNEKLFF
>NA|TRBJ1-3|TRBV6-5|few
TGTGCCAGCAGTTATCGGTTCTCTGGAAACACCATATATTTT
CASSYRFSGNTIYF
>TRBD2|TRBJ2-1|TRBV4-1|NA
TGCGCCAGCAGCCAAGGGAGCGGGAGTTACAATGAGCAGTTCTTC
CASSQGSGSYNEQFF
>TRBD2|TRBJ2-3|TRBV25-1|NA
TGTGCCAGCAGGGTAGCGGGAGGGCCGGTAGATACGCAGTATTTT
CASRVAGGPVDTQYF
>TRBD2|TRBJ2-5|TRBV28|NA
TGTGCCAGCAGTTTAGGGCGGGGGGAGACCCAGTACTTC
CASSLGRGETQYF
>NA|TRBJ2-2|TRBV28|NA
TGTGCCAGCAGGCCTCCGGGACTTAACGGGGAGCTGTTTTTT
CASRPPGLNGELFF
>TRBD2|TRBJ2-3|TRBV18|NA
TGTGCCAGCTCACCATATCAGCGGGAGGGGTCAGATACGCAGTATTTT
CASSPYQREGSDTQYF
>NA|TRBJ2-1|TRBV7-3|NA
TGTGCCAGCAGCAAAGACAGCTACTCCTACAATGAGCAGTTCTTC
CASSKDSYSYNEQFF